The T cell receptor beta chain described here comes from a study of shared clonotypes between healthy human individuals. Study-level background: The study enrolled a couple of women and three men aged 18 to 49.

Study-wide points: Richness estimates generally favored naive over memory subsets.

The CDR3 runs 14 residues. A remark on this clone: What it binds is not known.

Deep was the level at which the assay was run. Sequenced by immunoSEQ multiplex PCR; TCRdb stores in-frame clones only, minus some. The table has millions of clones, 85% to 95% seen once; the top ten hold roughly 0.15%. The source material was naive CD4+ T cells sorted from blood. Described subset: CD45RA+ positively selected. This clonotype originated in a man aged 18 to 30 in good health. The rearrangement uses TRBV12-1 and TRBJ2-4; the D call of TRBD2 is as the table states it, not checked on the DNA. TRBV12-1 represents a pseudogene. The DNA of the CDR3 is TGTGCCAGCAGCTTTGTTATAGCGGTGAACATTCAGTACTTC. It translates to CASSFVIAVNIQYF.